The rows below give T cell receptor beta chains drawn from one sample of a study of blood T cell repertoires in COVID-19. Measured with immunoSEQ multiplex PCR; TCRdb has only the in-frame clones, and not every one. Of tens of thousands of clones listed, around 87% were seen once; the top ten hold 9% to 15%. Specimen: peripheral blood. These receptors were taken from a human donor in a cohort sampled during active COVID-19. The donor label of this sample is uncertain. Both conserved end residues are part of each CDR3. The order of the fields is D gene, J gene, clone size, CDR3 length, V gene, CDR3 DNA, CDR3 protein. The D gene is left open where the match is weak. The size field is filled for only some rows; it gives once, few, many or a size class.

>NA|TRBJ1-1|NA|14|TRBV6-1
TGTGCCAGCAGTGAACTGGGGGCAGACACTGAAGCTTTCTTT
CASSELGADTEAFF
>NA|TRBJ2-3|NA|14|TRBV7-6
TGTGCCAGCAGCCTGGGCTATCCCCCAGATACGCAGTATTTT
CASSLGYPPDTQYF
>NA|TRBJ2-7|NA|12|TRBV11-1
TGTGCCAGCAGCCCGGGAAGTCTCGAGCAGTACTTC
CASSPGSLEQYF
>NA|TRBJ1-3|NA|14|TRBV28
TGTGCCAGCAGTTCCGGGACTTCTGGAAACACCATATATTTT
CASSSGTSGNTIYF
>TRBD1|TRBJ2-4|NA|16|TRBV15
TGTGCCACCAGCAGAGACCGACAGGGGTGGGTAAACATTCAGTACTTC
CATSRDRQGWVNIQYF
>NA|TRBJ1-2|NA|16|TRBV3-1/TRBV3-2
TGTGCCAGCAGCCTTGGTTTGGGGCCTTTAGTACATGGCTACACCTTC
CASSLGLGPLVHGYTF
>NA|TRBJ1-4|NA|14|TRBV5-8
TGTGCCAGCAGTTCCGGGGGGACTAATGAAAAACTGTTTTTT
CASSSGGTNEKLFF
>NA|TRBJ2-3|NA|17|TRBV4-1
TGCGCCAGCAGCCGATCCCCGGCGGGACGGGATTCGAATACGCAGTATTTT
CASSRSPAGRDSNTQYF
>TRBD1|TRBJ2-7|once|12|TRBV28
TGTGCCAGCGGGACAGGCCCCTACGAGCAGTACTTC
CASGTGPYEQYF
>NA|TRBJ2-1|once|12|TRBV2
TGTGCCACACTAACTGTGTGGAATGAGCAGTTCTTC
CATLTVWNEQFF
>NA|TRBJ2-1|NA|14|TRBV10-3
TGTGCCATCAGTGGACTACCTGGCTACAATGAGCAGTTCTTC
CAISGLPGYNEQFF
>NA|TRBJ1-5|NA|13|TRBV28
TGTGCCAGCAGGGGGAGGGGCAAACAGCCCCAGCATTTT
CASRGRGKQPQHF
>NA|TRBJ2-7|NA|14|TRBV5-1
TGCGCCAGCAGCTTGGGCGCAGGCACCTACGAGCAGTACTTC
CASSLGAGTYEQYF
>NA|TRBJ2-2|NA|16|TRBV9
TGTGCCAGCAGCGTAGATTTGGGACGGGGGACCGGGGAGCTGTTTTTT
CASSVDLGRGTGELFF
>NA|TRBJ1-5|NA|13|TRBV6-6
TGTGCCAGCAGTTTCACACCGAATCAGCCCCAGCATTTT
CASSFTPNQPQHF
>TRBD2|TRBJ2-1|NA|16|TRBV19
TGTGCCAGTAATAGGGCTAGCGGGAACGCCTACAATGAGCAGTTCTTC
CASNRASGNAYNEQFF
>NA|TRBJ2-2|NA|11|TRBV3-1/TRBV3-2
TGTGCCAGCAGCCATATCGGGGAGCTGTTTTTT
CASSHIGELFF
>NA|TRBJ2-1|NA|15|TRBV5-4
TGTGCCAGCAGCCCACGGGGAGATTTGCGCAATGAGCAGTTCTTC
CASSPRGDLRNEQFF
>NA|TRBJ2-7|NA|15|TRBV18
TGTGCCAGCTCACTAGACCGGGACACCATCTACGAGCAGTACTTC
CASSLDRDTIYEQYF
>TRBD2|TRBJ2-1|NA|16|TRBV5-5
TGTGCCAGCAGCTCACGGCAGCGGGAGTTGGTCGCTGAGCAGTTCTTC
CASSSRQRELVAEQFF
>NA|TRBJ1-2|once|16|TRBV7-9
TGTGCCAGCAGTTCTAGGGCCCCAGGGGCAGCAGGAGGCTACACCTTC
CASSSRAPGAAGGYTF
>NA|TRBJ1-1|NA|14|TRBV19
TGTGCCAGTAGTTTCTCAGGAGGTTTGACTGAAGCTTTCTTT
CASSFSGGLTEAFF
>TRBD2|TRBJ2-1|NA|15|TRBV27
TGTGCCAGAAACGGTGGTGGGACTAGCCCGAATGAGCAGTTCTTC
CARNGGGTSPNEQFF
>NA|TRBJ2-7|few|16|TRBV27
TGTGCCAGCAGTTTATCCACCGGGAGCCCTTACTACGAGCAGTACTTC
CASSLSTGSPYYEQYF
>NA|TRBJ1-1|NA|13|TRBV24-1
TGTGCCACCAAGGGGATTGGGGACACTGAAGCTTTCTTT
CATKGIGDTEAFF